Listed below are T cell receptor beta chains from one sample, sequenced in a study of blood T cell repertoires in COVID-19. The assay was immunoSEQ multiplex PCR, and TCRdb's table has in-frame clones only and misses some. The sample holds 220,000 or so clones; 84% are singletons and the top ten take roughly 6.2%. The sample was PBMCs or T cells enriched from blood (not recorded which). These receptors all come from a woman in her thirties or forties who had recovered from COVID-19. Each CDR3 is given with its conserved first and last residue.

J | V | CDR3
TRBJ2-2 | TRBV21-1 | CASSKVDRGHTGELFF
TRBJ1-6 | TRBV7-6 | CASSLAFRTDSYNSPLHF
TRBJ2-1 | TRBV7-9 | CASRGSGRGEQFF
TRBJ1-2 | TRBV25-1 | CASRQGAHGYTF
TRBJ1-5 | TRBV2 | CASRLQGIGNQPQHF
TRBJ2-3 | TRBV5-1 | CASGQGRPTDTQYF
TRBJ2-1 | TRBV19 | CASSSSGTDYNEQFF
TRBJ2-7 | TRBV9 | CASSVLAGSYEQYF
TRBJ2-1 | TRBV19 | CASSRLDLAGRRSGNEQFF
TRBJ1-1 | TRBV5-1 | CASSLALRTDTEAFF
TRBJ2-1 | TRBV24-1 | CATSDSRSLLAGTYNEQFF
TRBJ1-1 | TRBV10-3 | CAIRDSYTEAFF
TRBJ2-7 | TRBV10-3 | CAISSPGQGAYEQYF
TRBJ1-1 | TRBV7-3 | CASSPQGNTEAFF
TRBJ1-1 | TRBV7-9 | CASGRVPTEAFF
TRBJ2-7 | TRBV4-2 | CASSRRTSGYEQYF
TRBJ2-1 | TRBV7-9 | CASNPRGGLINEQFF
TRBJ2-1 | TRBV20-1 | CSASLAGYNEQFF
TRBJ1-2 | TRBV24-1 | CATRAGERDGYTF
TRBJ1-2 | TRBV19 | CASRVTGPYGYTF
TRBJ2-1 | TRBV10-2 | CASFFGQGLENEQFF
TRBJ2-7 | TRBV28 | CASKHLSYEQYF